The T cell receptor (beta chain) under discussion was sequenced for a study of blood T cell repertoires in COVID-19. Study-wide context: Material from acute and convalescent COVID-19 was sourced from the United States, Italy and Spain. Sources were T cells, B-cell-depleted T cells, or PBMCs; the material itself was cDNA or gDNA.

How the authors handled the data: Reference gene primer amplification gave nucleated cell count estimates. The table came from immunoSEQ multiplex PCR; TCRdb's copy has only in-frame clones and leaves some out. V and J calls plus clone size are reproduced from that table; the DNA served to infer D and trimming. Of under 250,000 clones in the sample, roughly nine tenths were seen once. V was pared by 4 bases and J by 7 bases, with 13 bases between. Germline-derived CDR1 and CDR2 are SNHLY and FYNNEI. The CDR3 spans 13 residues. This clone was recorded only once. While infection was still active, Seattle patients were enrolled and then followed longitudinally.

The sequencing sample was made of peripheral blood. The chain is built from TRBV2 and TRBJ1-2, with unresolved D. The TCR originated in a man between 60 and 75 years old with COVID-19, enrolled during active disease. The DNA for the CDR3 is TGTGCCAGCAGTGTGGAGGGCATCGGTGGCTACACCTTC. Translating gives CASSVEGIGGYTF.